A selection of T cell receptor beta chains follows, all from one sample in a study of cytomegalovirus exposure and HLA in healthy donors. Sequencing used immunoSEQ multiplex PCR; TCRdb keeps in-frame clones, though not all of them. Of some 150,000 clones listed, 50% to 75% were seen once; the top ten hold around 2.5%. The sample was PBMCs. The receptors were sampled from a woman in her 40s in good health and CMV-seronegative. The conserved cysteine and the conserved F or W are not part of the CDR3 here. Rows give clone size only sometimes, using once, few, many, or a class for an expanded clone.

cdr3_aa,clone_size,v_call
ASRTGTVSNQPQH,-,TRBV28
ASSYYRATEAF,-,TRBV7-3
ASSARQAEETQY,-,TRBV7-9
ASSSGVAGELF,-,TRBV7-3
ASSKGMGSSTEAF,few,TRBV6-5
ASSLKPDRAGDSPLH,few,TRBV27
ASSQELSGGGTDTQY,-,TRBV4-2
ASGLGGRGWDEQY,few,TRBV12-5
AWSPLYSNQPQH,-,TRBV30
AWSVTAGNTIY,few,TRBV30